This T cell receptor beta chain comes out of a study of cytomegalovirus exposure and HLA in healthy donors. Study-wide context: The 120 validation repertoires, a later analysis reported, used the same platform as the 600 to 850 repertoires from the first cohort.

This CDR3 has 14 residues. V lost 0 bases and J 8 bases, leaving 13 bases between the germline ends. Germline lookup yields CDR1 LGHNA and CDR2 YNFKEQ. This table comes from immunoSEQ multiplex PCR, and its TCRdb copy is limited to in-frame clones, with some not included. This sample has 100,000 to 120,000 clones, with 85% to 90% found just once. The donors were in the roughly 120-subject validation cohort; that cohort was separate from the roughly 680-subject first cohort. For this clone: The antigen is unknown.

General study findings and limits: Reported performance of the classifier showed diagnosis of cytomegalovirus status with high specificity and sensitivity. Subsequent analysis showed first-cohort TCR clusters tending to co-occur in 120 validation repertoires.

The sample was PBMCs. The receptor was isolated from a woman aged 25 to 39 in good health and CMV-seropositive. This sequence joins TRBV4-2 and TRBJ1-2; TRBD1 is a possible D gene (6 bases). DNA of the CDR3: TGTGCCAGCAGCCAAGATAGGGGGAGTTACGGCTACACCTTC. Translation: CASSQDRGSYGYTF.